Shown below are 18 T cell receptor beta chains from a single sample sequenced in a study of T cells in Graves' hyperthyroidism and ophthalmopathy. Regions amplified from RNA transcripts were the TCR beta CDR3 regions. Using the HTBI primer set, a first-round RT-PCR was run on the TCR CDR3. A single record per CDR3 protein comes from TCRdb applying MiXCR to the multiplex PCR reads. This sample yields about 360,000 distinct CDR3 sequences, of which less than 15% are seen a single time; 20% to 25% belongs to the top ten. Material for sequencing was blood. These receptors were collected from a man aged 25 to 40 with Graves' hyperthyroidism that later progressed to Graves' ophthalmopathy.

This clonotype was detected ten times or more. The chain links TRBV5-5 to TRBJ2-1; the match to TRBD2 covers 8 bases. The V segment lost 6 bases and the J segment 7 bases; nucleotides outside the gene matches: 3. The CDR3 covers 12 residues. Germline V gives CDR1 SGHKS, CDR2 YYEKEE (reference sequence). For the CDR3, the DNA is TGTGCCAGCATCACGGGGGGGAATGAGCAGTTCTTC. Translating gives CASITGGNEQFF.

In this sample, this clonotype turned up a few times. CDR3 residues: CASSEYRGSSTDTQYF. CDR3 DNA: TGTGCCAGCAGTGAATACAGGGGGAGTAGCACAGATACGCAGTATTTT. The rearrangement uses TRBV25-1 and TRBJ2-3; TRBD1 aligns across 7 bases. CDR1 is MGHDK, CDR2 SYGVNS, per germline. With 0 bases clipped from V and 0 bases from J, the junction kept 3 bases outside the gene matches. The CDR3 is made up of 16 amino acids.

This chain joins TRBV4-1 and TRBJ1-1, with D unclear. This CDR3 comprises 15 residues. V was clipped by 3 bases and J by 4 bases, with 15 bases between them. The germline V gene encodes CDR1 MGHRA and CDR2 YSYEKL. DNA for the CDR3: TGCGCCAGCAGCCACAAGGAAAGGGAGGTCACTGAAGCTTTCTTT. This sequence encodes CASSHKEREVTEAFF.

Regarding this clonotype: A much larger clone differs from this one at a single base, so this may be a read error. The chain employs TRBV2 and TRBJ1-4; 9 bases line up with TRBD1. The CDR3 spans 13 residues. Germline assignment: CDR1 SNHLY and CDR2 FYNNEI. The CDR3 DNA follows: TGTGCCAGCCGGGGACAGGGTTGGGAAAAACTGGTTTTT. Amino acid sequence: CASRGQGWEKLVF.

This chain connects TRBV3-1 to TRBJ2-1, with 11 bases matching TRBD2. The CDR3 sequence is 14 residues long. From germline, CDR1 is LGHDT and CDR2 YNNKEL (reference sequence). V was pared by 8 bases and J by 5 bases, with 5 bases of the junction left unmatched. CDR3 protein: CASPGTSGNNEQFF. DNA for the CDR3: TGTGCCAGCCCTGGGACTAGCGGAAACAATGAGCAGTTCTTC.

Points on this clonotype: A read error may explain this, as a much larger clone is one base away. The rearrangement joins TRBV20-1 to TRBJ2-5; D possibly uses TRBD1 or TRBD2 (5 bases each). V shed 5 bases and J shed 7 bases, with 23 bases lying between them. The CDR3 loop spans 15 amino acids. From germline, CDR1 is DFQATT and CDR2 SNEGSKA (reference sequence). The CDR3 sequence: CSAGGPRSVGGTQYF. The CDR3 DNA reads as TGCAGTGCTGGGGGACCCCGAAGTGTAGGAGGGACCCAGTACTTC.

This clonotype was counted at least ten times. The chain employs TRBV6-1 and TRBJ2-7, with unresolved D. CDR3 length: 14 amino acids. The germline V and J ends were trimmed by 2 bases and 3 bases, with 11 bases remaining between them. Germline values: CDR1 MNHNS, CDR2 SASEGT. The CDR3 DNA reads TGTGCCAGCAGTGAATTCAGAACGATCTACGAGCAGTACTTC. Translating it yields CASSEFRTIYEQYF.

J is TRBJ1-4 and V is TRBV29-1, with TRBD1 matching over 10 bases. Germline CDR1 and CDR2: SQVTM and ANQGSEA. The junction had 4 bases not matched to a gene; V was cut back by 7 bases and J by 2 bases. CDR3 size: 14 residues. In nucleotides, the CDR3 is TGCAGCGCTAGACAGGGGGCGACTAATGAAAAACTGTTTTTT. It translates to CSARQGATNEKLFF. Full variable domain (rest looked up from reference TRBV29-1 and TRBJ1-4): SAVISQKPSRDICQRGTSLTIQCQVDSQVTMMFWYRQQPGQSLTLIATANQGSEATYESGFVIDKFPISRPNLTFSTLTVSNMSPEDSSIYLCSARQGATNEKLFFGSGTQLSVL.

This clonotype has ten or more counts. The gene calls are TRBV28 and TRBJ1-2, with D possibly TRBD1 on 5 matching bases. The CDR3 loop spans 14 amino acids. CDR1 and CDR2 from the germline V gene are MDHEN and SYDVKM. The ends were cut back, 2 bases at V and 5 bases at J, with 12 bases in the middle. CDR3 coding DNA: TGTGCCAGCAGTTTAGGGGCAGGGCGATATGGCTACACCTTC. This translates into CASSLGAGRYGYTF.

A few counts support this clonotype. The V and J genes are TRBV24-1 and TRBJ1-2; 9 positions match TRBD1. V lost 4 bases to trimming and J lost 6 bases; unmatched junction nucleotides: 8. This CDR3 region has 15 residues. Per the germline V gene, CDR1 is KGHDR and CDR2 is SFDVKD. CDR3 residues: CATSDTGTGYDGYTF. CDR3 nucleotide sequence: TGTGCCACCAGTGACACGGGGACAGGGTATGATGGCTACACCTTC.

There are many counts of this clonotype. This chain links TRBV24-1 with TRBJ2-5; possible D gene TRBD1, 5 bases. The CDR3 loop spans 13 amino acids. Germline V gene lookup returns CDR1 KGHDR and CDR2 SFDVKD. Trimming shortened V by 5 bases and J by 4 bases, and 10 bases separated the two germline ends. The CDR3 sequence: CATSVPGLETQYF. CDR3 DNA sequence: TGTGCCACCAGTGTTCCAGGGCTAGAGACCCAGTACTTC.

This clonotype was recorded many times. The chain combines TRBV9 with TRBJ2-2; TRBD2 matches 11 bases. There are 17 residues in the CDR3. V lost 1 base and J lost 2; bases outside the gene matches: 4. CDR1 is SGDLS and CDR2 is YYNGEE in the germline V gene. This CDR3 reads CASSVSSGGDNTGELFF. The CDR3 nucleotides read TGTGCCAGCAGCGTAAGTAGCGGGGGGGACAACACCGGGGAGCTGTTTTTT.

This clonotype turned up a few times. The rearrangement links TRBV5-6 to TRBJ2-5; D is undetermined. V was shortened by 3 bases and J by 1 base, with 10 bases between the two germline ends. The length of the CDR3 is 14 residues. CDR1 SGHDT and CDR2 YYEEEE come from the germline V gene. CDR3 bases: TGTGCCAGCAGCTGGGGTTACAGCCAAGAGACCCAGTACTTC. Amino acid sequence: CASSWGYSQETQYF. The whole variable domain, remainder taken from reference TRBV5-6 and TRBJ2-5, is DAGVTQSPTHLIKTRGQQVTLRCSPKSGHDTVSWYQQALGQGPQFIFQYYEEEERQRGNFPDRFSGHQFPNYSSELNVNALLLGDSALYLCASSWGYSQETQYFGPGTRLLVL.

This clonotype was detected many times. The gene calls are TRBV5-1 and TRBJ2-5, with D possibly being TRBD1 (6 bases). The CDR3 covers 14 residues. V was trimmed by 6 bases and J by 5 bases, leaving 17 bases between them. Germline values: CDR1 SGHRS, CDR2 YFSETQ. The CDR3 DNA reads TGCGCCAGCACACCCAGGGGCGAGGCGGAGACCCAGTACTTC. It specifies CASTPRGEAETQYF.

This clonotype was detected ten times or more. CDR3 DNA sequence: TGTGCCAGCAGTTATCGCTCACAGGGGGCCGAGGACACTGAAGCTTTCTTT. This encodes CASSYRSQGAEDTEAFF. This rearrangement joins TRBV2 to TRBJ1-1; 9 nucleotides agree with TRBD1. CDR1 and CDR2 from the germline V gene are SNHLY and FYNNEI. Trimming at V came to 5 bases and at J to 3 bases, leaving 13 bases not matched to a gene. There are 17 residues in the CDR3.

This clonotype showed up just a few times. The chain recombines TRBV7-9 with TRBJ2-3; D unclear. Germline values: CDR1 SEHNR, CDR2 FQNEAQ (reference sequence). The V and J ends lost 5 bases and 5 bases respectively, with 5 bases between them. The length of the CDR3 is 11 residues. The CDR3 nucleotides are TGTGCCAGCAGCCCGAAAGATACGCAGTATTTT. It yields the protein CASSPKDTQYF.

This clonotype has ten or more counts. V gene TRBV11-3 combines with J gene TRBJ1-2; TRBD1 is a possible D gene (5 bases). Trimming shortened V by 5 bases and J by 3 bases, and 10 bases separated the two germline ends. The germline V gene has CDR1 SGHNT and CDR2 YENEEA. The CDR3 contains 13 residues. DNA for the CDR3: TGTGCCAGCAGCACGCGGGGCGACTATGGCTACACCTTC. Translated: CASSTRGDYGYTF.

This clonotype was recorded many times. The gene calls are TRBV7-2 and TRBJ1-6; D gene ambiguous. Trimming took off 5 bases at V and 4 bases at J, with 9 bases between the two ends. The CDR3 contains 14 residues. CDR1 is SGHTA and CDR2 is FQGNSA in the germline V gene. The CDR3, as DNA: TGTGCCAGCAGCGTCCGGGTGTATAATTCACCCCTCCACTTT. This encodes CASSVRVYNSPLHF. The full variable domain, in which reference TRBV7-2 and TRBJ1-6 provide the parts outside the CDR3, is GAGVSQSPSNKVTEKGKDVELRCDPISGHTALYWYRQSLGQGLEFLIYFQGNSAPDKSGLPSDRFSAERTGGSVSTLTIQRTQQEDSAVYLCASSVRVYNSPLHFGNGTRLTVT.